Listed here are 20 T cell receptor beta chains from one sample, sequenced in a study of radiotherapy plus CTLA-4 blockade in lung cancer. Measured with immunoSEQ multiplex PCR; TCRdb has only the in-frame clones, and not every one. The table includes about 53,000 clones, 84% detected once. Sequencing used peripheral blood, obtained from a patient treated with radiotherapy plus ipilimumab. The source is a human donor with non-small cell lung cancer whose response to radiotherapy plus ipilimumab could not be evaluated.

V is TRBV7-8 and J is TRBJ2-5, with TRBD1 matching over 11 bases. The CDR3 extends over 20 amino acids. Losses at the gene ends were 1 base for V and 1 base for J; bases not matched to a gene: 14. CDR1 is SGHVS, CDR2 FQNEAQ, per germline. For the CDR3, the DNA is TGTGCCAGCAGCTTAGTGGGGGACAGGGGGACAGGGATATTCCAAGAGACCCAGTACTTC. It yields the protein CASSLVGDRGTGIFQETQYF.

This clone was counted a single time. The chain couples TRBV27 to TRBJ2-1; D perhaps matches TRBD1 (5 bases). There are 13 residues in the CDR3. Trimming removed 0 bases at V and 12 bases at J, with 12 bases between. The germline V gene encodes CDR1 MNHEY and CDR2 SMNVEV (reference sequence). This CDR3 reads CASSLSIQGGQFF. CDR3 DNA: TGTGCCAGCAGTTTATCGATTCAGGGCGGGCAGTTCTTC.

The chain recombines TRBV6-4 with TRBJ1-5; D is unresolved. The V gene's germline CDR1 is MRHNA and CDR2 SNTAGT. Trimming took 2 bases from V and 7 from J, leaving 6 bases between them. The CDR3 has 12 amino acids. DNA of the CDR3: TGTGCCAGCAGTGACCCGCGACAGCCCCAGCATTTT. The encoded protein is CASSDPRQPQHF.

The rearrangement links TRBV2 to TRBJ2-1; possible D gene TRBD1, 6 bases. Trimming stripped 2 bases from V and 3 bases from J, with 14 bases between. The germline gives CDR1 SNHLY, CDR2 FYNNEI. The CDR3 runs to 16 residues. The CDR3 spells CASSERGGEVYNEQFF. The CDR3 DNA reads TGTGCCAGCAGTGAAAGAGGGGGAGAAGTCTACAATGAGCAGTTCTTC.

The chain couples TRBV6-5 to TRBJ2-3; 7 bases are shared with TRBD2. The CDR3 is 15 amino acids. V was clipped by 5 bases and J by 1 base; unmatched bases: 6. The germline V gene encodes CDR1 MNHEY and CDR2 SVGAGI. The CDR3 DNA reads as TGTGCCAGCAGTAACTTAGCGGGCCGCACAGATACGCAGTATTTT. It encodes CASSNLAGRTDTQYF.

The chain links TRBV15 to TRBJ2-3; D may be TRBD1 (8 bases). V was pared by 5 bases and J by 3 bases, with 24 bases between. Germline V gene lookup returns CDR1 LNHNV and CDR2 YYDKDF (reference sequence). This CDR3 spans 18 amino acids. CDR3 sequence: CATSGGAGGVLSTDTQYF. CDR3 nucleotide sequence: TGTGCCACCAGCGGGGGGGCAGGGGGCGTATTGAGTACAGATACGCAGTATTTT.

The V gene is TRBV19, the J gene TRBJ2-7; weak D call: TRBD1 (5 bases). The V and J ends lost 4 bases and 3 bases respectively, with 13 bases between them. From germline, CDR1 is LNHDA and CDR2 SQIVND (reference sequence). The CDR3 spans 14 residues. The CDR3 is CASSTRDDSYEQYF. The CDR3, as DNA: TGTGCCAGTAGTACAAGAGACGACAGCTACGAGCAGTACTTC.

This sequence joins TRBV5-4 and TRBJ2-5, with D possibly matching TRBD1 (7 bases). Between the trimmed V and J ends, which lost 3 bases and 5 bases, there was a span of 23 bases. CDR3 size: 17 residues. Germline CDR1 reads SGHNT; CDR2 reads YYREEE (reference sequence). CDR3: CASSSKASQGGLETQYF. CDR3 DNA sequence: TGTGCCAGCAGCTCCAAGGCCTCCCAGGGGGGTTTGGAGACCCAGTACTTC.

This clone was seen a single time. V gene TRBV7-9 combines with J gene TRBJ1-5; the D is unclear. Between the trimmed V and J ends, which lost 3 bases and 1 base, there was a span of 7 bases. This CDR3 contains 14 residues. Germline CDR1 and CDR2: SEHNR and FQNEAQ (reference sequence). This chain's CDR3 is CASSFSESNQPQHF. The CDR3 coding sequence is TGTGCCAGCAGCTTCTCTGAGAGCAATCAGCCCCAGCATTTT.

This clone was counted a single time. The gene calls are TRBV5-6 and TRBJ2-2, with TRBD2 matching over 8 bases. CDR1 is SGHDT and CDR2 is YYEEEE in the germline V gene. The length of the CDR3 is 16 residues. V was pared by 4 bases and J by 4 bases, with 9 bases of the junction left unmatched. The CDR3 DNA sequence: TGTGCCAGCAGCCCGGGGGGGTTCGGGAGCACCGGGGAGCTGTTTTTT. This gives the protein CASSPGGFGSTGELFF.

The rearrangement links TRBV29-1 to TRBJ2-7; no clear D. V lost 6 bases, J lost 1 base, and 13 bases lay in between. Germline CDR1 SQVTM, CDR2 ANQGSEA. The CDR3 runs 13 residues. CDR3 residues: CSVATDLSYEQYF. The CDR3, as DNA: TGCAGCGTGGCCACAGACCTATCCTACGAGCAGTACTTC.

The rearrangement uses TRBV27 and TRBJ2-7; D remains unclear. The CDR3 is 12 amino acids. Germline assignment: CDR1 MNHEY and CDR2 SMNVEV (reference sequence). V lost 7 bases, J lost 7 bases, and 14 bases lay in between. The CDR3 reads CASTSTGWEQYF. In DNA form, the CDR3 reads TGTGCCAGCACCTCGACCGGGTGGGAGCAGTACTTC.

The J gene is TRBJ2-4, the V gene TRBV7-8; 7 bases map to TRBD1. CDR1 SGHVS and CDR2 FQNEAQ come from the germline V gene. V was pared by 5 bases and J by 12 bases, with 10 bases of the junction left unmatched. This CDR3 contains 13 residues. The CDR3 is CASSAGQEKTQYF. The CDR3 DNA is TGTGCCAGCAGCGCCGGACAGGAGAAGACTCAGTACTTC.

A few counts support this clone. The chain carries TRBV5-1 and TRBJ1-5; D gene ambiguous. The germline gives CDR1 SGHRS, CDR2 YFSETQ. The CDR3 has 14 residues. Trimming shortened V by 4 bases and J by 2 bases, and 10 bases separated the two germline ends. CDR3 in DNA: TGCGCCAGCAGCGGCGGAGAGGGCAATCAGCCCCAGCATTTT. The encoded protein is CASSGGEGNQPQHF.

This clone was seen a handful of times. CDR3 nucleotides: TGTGCCAGTAGTCTTGGACTAGCGGGAGATGTCGGTGAGACCCAGTACTTC. This translates into CASSLGLAGDVGETQYF. The V call is TRBV19, the J call TRBJ2-5; TRBD2 agrees at 13 bases. Trimming removed 5 bases from V and 5 bases from J; junction bases left unmatched: 11. Germline-derived CDR1 and CDR2 are LNHDA and SQIVND (reference sequence). The CDR3 is 17 amino acids.

The V and J genes are TRBV29-1 and TRBJ2-7; TRBD1 is a possible D gene (5 bases). The V gene lost 2 bases and the J gene lost 0 bases, with 8 bases spanning the gap. Germline V gene sequence: CDR1 SQVTM, CDR2 ANQGSEA. CDR3 length: 13 amino acids. CDR3 in DNA: TGCAGCGTTGAAAAAGACAGCTCCTACGAGCAGTACTTC. Protein sequence: CSVEKDSSYEQYF.

This clone appeared a single time. The chain recombines TRBV7-2 with TRBJ2-7; 7 bases fit TRBD1. This CDR3 is 15 amino acids long. Trimming at V came to 4 bases and at J to 3 bases, leaving 9 bases not matched to a gene. The V gene's germline CDR1 is SGHTA and CDR2 FQGNSA. CDR3 loop: CASSSAGGFYYEQYF. DNA of the CDR3: TGTGCCAGCAGCTCCGCAGGGGGTTTTTACTACGAGCAGTACTTC.

V and J are TRBV6-6 and TRBJ1-5; TRBD1 matches at 8 bases. V lost 1 base, J lost 1 base, and 3 bases stayed unmatched. Germline lookup yields CDR1 MNHNY and CDR2 SVGAGI (reference sequence). The CDR3 is made up of 16 amino acids. CDR3 sequence: CASSYYGTGSNQPQHF. The CDR3 DNA follows: TGTGCCAGCAGTTACTATGGGACAGGAAGCAATCAGCCCCAGCATTTT.

This chain uses TRBV6-5 with TRBJ1-2; 10 nucleotides agree with TRBD1. The CDR3 has 14 amino acids. V lost 8 bases, J lost 3 bases, and 6 bases stayed unmatched. Germline V gives CDR1 MNHEY, CDR2 SVGAGI. In nucleotides, the CDR3 is TGTGCCAGCCTCCGAGGACAGGGGGACTATGGCTACACCTTC. This sequence encodes CASLRGQGDYGYTF.

The chain combines TRBV4-3 with TRBJ1-1; D call uncertain. This CDR3 region has 13 residues. The V gene lost 0 bases and the J gene lost 1 base, with 3 bases spanning the gap. CDR1 and CDR2 from the germline V gene are LGHNA and YSLEER. CDR3 protein: CASSQDRNTEAFF. CDR3 nucleotides: TGCGCCAGCAGCCAAGATAGGAACACTGAAGCTTTCTTT.